Listed here is a single T cell receptor beta chain. The data were taken from a study of control samples from healthy donors and cancer patients. This table comes from immunoSEQ multiplex PCR, and its TCRdb copy is limited to in-frame clones, with some not included. The sample carries more than 100,000 clones, around 90% recorded once. What was sequenced was blood. The clonotype originates from a man younger than 35 in good health.

The CDR3 is CASSLDEGRGGYTF. CDR3 nucleotide sequence: TGCGCCAGCAGCTTGGACGAGGGCCGGGGCGGCTACACCTTC. The chain combines TRBV5-1 with TRBJ1-2, with D maybe TRBD1 (5 bases). This CDR3 has 14 amino acids. Trimming shortened V by 0 bases and J by 8 bases, and 14 bases separated the two germline ends. Germline-derived CDR1 and CDR2 are SGHRS and YFSETQ.